This T cell receptor (beta chain) derives from a study of post-analysis software for immune sequencing data. General study results and limits: Patients used several TRBV segments, including TRBV5-6, TRBV5-1 and TRBV20-1, more often than controls. By F measure, strong co-clustering occurred among samples prepared in the same batch. Significantly lower normalized Chao1 diversity was seen in multiple sclerosis patients than in controls.

There are 17 residues in the CDR3. The junction had 9 bases not matched to a gene; V was cut back by 7 bases and J by 4 bases. CDR1 WSHSY and CDR2 SAAADI come from the germline V gene. This clonotype was observed a handful of times. Its cognate antigen is unknown. Unique molecular identifiers had been added to the TCR beta cDNA libraries. Between about 0.9 and 11 million T cells gave rise to a few hundred thousand cDNA molecules. From the PCR reads, TCRdb called clonotypes with MiXCR, one entry per CDR3 protein. Altogether 750,000 to 950,000 distinct CDR3 sequences are present, roughly 50% being singletons, with the ten largest covering roughly 4.4%.

Material: blood. The chain employs TRBV10-2 and TRBJ2-6; 11 bases line up with TRBD1. This receptor was obtained from a girl between 10 and 17 years old with multiple sclerosis. The DNA of the CDR3 is TGCGCCAGCATTCCTGGACAGGGGGCGGGAGGGGCCAACGTCCTGACTTTC. It codes for CASIPGQGAGGANVLTF.